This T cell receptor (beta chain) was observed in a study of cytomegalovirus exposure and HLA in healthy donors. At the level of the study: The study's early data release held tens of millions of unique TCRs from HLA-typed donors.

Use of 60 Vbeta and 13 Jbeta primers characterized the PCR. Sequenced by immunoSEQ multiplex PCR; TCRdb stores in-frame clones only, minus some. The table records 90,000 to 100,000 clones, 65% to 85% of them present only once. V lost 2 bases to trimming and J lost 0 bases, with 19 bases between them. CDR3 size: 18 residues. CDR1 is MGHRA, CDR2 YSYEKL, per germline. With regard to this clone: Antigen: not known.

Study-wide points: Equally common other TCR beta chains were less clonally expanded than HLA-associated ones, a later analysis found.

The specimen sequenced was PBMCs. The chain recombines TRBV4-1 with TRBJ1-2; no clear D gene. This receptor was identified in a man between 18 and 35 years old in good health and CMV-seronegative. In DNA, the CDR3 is TGCGCCAGCAGCCAAAATCAGATAGAGAGGATCTCTAACTATGGCTACACCTTC. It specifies CASSQNQIERISNYGYTF.